The entry below describes one T cell receptor (beta chain). Germline loops: CDR1 KGHSH, CDR2 LQKENI. Trimming removed 2 bases at V and 0 bases at J, with 7 bases between. The CDR3 length is 14 residues. The table came from immunoSEQ multiplex PCR; TCRdb's copy has only in-frame clones and leaves some out. The table has about 160,000 clones, approximately 80% seen once. The record originates from a study of blood T cell repertoires in COVID-19. This chain connects TRBV18 to TRBJ1-1; D call uncertain. The sequence was obtained from a woman at least 80 years old with active or convalescent COVID-19. What was sequenced was peripheral blood. CDR3 sequence reads: CASSPEAVNTEAFF. The CDR3 DNA sequence: TGTGCCAGCTCACCAGAAGCGGTGAACACTGAAGCTTTCTTT.